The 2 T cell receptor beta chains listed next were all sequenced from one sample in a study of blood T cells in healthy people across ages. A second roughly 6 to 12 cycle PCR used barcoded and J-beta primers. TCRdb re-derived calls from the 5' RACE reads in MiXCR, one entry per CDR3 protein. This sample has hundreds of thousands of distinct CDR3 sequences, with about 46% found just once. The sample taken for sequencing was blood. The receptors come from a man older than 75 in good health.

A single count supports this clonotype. For the CDR3, the DNA is TGTGCCAGCAGTTACTCGACGCGGGAGCGGTCCTACGAGCAGTACTTC. It is translated as CASSYSTRERSYEQYF. This sequence joins TRBV6-2 or TRBV6-3 and TRBJ2-7; 7 bases fit TRBD2. Trimming at V came to 0 bases and at J to 1 base, leaving 6 bases not matched to a gene. This CDR3 has 16 amino acids. CDR1 and CDR2 (germline): MNHEY, SVGEGT.

The CDR3 loop reads CASIRGGGQGDTQYF. For the CDR3, the DNA is TGTGCCAGCATCCGGGGAGGGGGTCAGGGAGATACGCAGTATTTT. The chain combines TRBV9 with TRBJ2-3, with D perhaps TRBD2 (7 bases). The V end lost 6 bases, the J end lost 5 bases, and 19 bases lay between the germline ends. The CDR3 runs 15 residues. Per germline, CDR1 SGDLS and CDR2 YYNGEE.